Presented here are 20 T cell receptor beta chains from one specimen sequenced in a study of regulatory T cells in long-lasting Graves disease. This sample's time point: persistent/refractory GD, antithyroid drugs over 5 years with positive TRAb. The TCR library was made from RNA that had been extracted from PBMCs in TRIzol. Library construction for TCR beta used iRepertoire HTBI primers and Arm-PCR of CDR3 regions. TCRdb reanalysed the multiplex PCR reads using MiXCR and keeps one entry per CDR3 protein. The table shows 400,000 to 500,000 distinct CDR3 sequences, with 20% occurring only once. Sample: peripheral blood mononuclear cells (PBMCs), taken when the disease was refractory, from a patient treated with antithyroid drugs. These receptors were taken from a female donor with Graves disease.

This clonotype occurred many times. The rearrangement uses TRBV28 and TRBJ1-1; D is undetermined. Trimming removed 3 bases from V and 0 bases from J, with 8 bases in between. Germline V gene data show CDR1 as MDHEN and CDR2 as SYDVKM. The CDR3 is 14 amino acids. The CDR3 sequence is CASSLSVMNTEAFF. For the CDR3, the DNA is TGTGCCAGCAGTTTGTCGGTGATGAACACTGAAGCTTTCTTT.

This clonotype was seen ten or more times. The chain recombines TRBV7-3 with TRBJ2-2, with TRBD1 matching over 7 bases. The length of the CDR3 is 15 residues. Germline V CDR1 and CDR2: SGHTA, FQGTGA. V was pared by 5 bases and J by 7 bases, with 10 bases of the junction left unmatched. CDR3 protein: CASSLQGTVVGELFF. CDR3 sequence (DNA): TGTGCCAGCAGCCTTCAGGGGACAGTCGTCGGGGAGCTGTTTTTT.

This chain links TRBV7-2 with TRBJ2-5; 12 bases match TRBD2. The J call may be incorrect, as the DNA end agrees better with TRBJ2-7. The CDR3 has 16 amino acids. The germline V gene encodes CDR1 SGHTA and CDR2 FQGNSA. In DNA, the CDR3 is TGTGCCAGCAGCAGGGGACTAGCGGGTAGCTCCTACGAGCAGTACTTC. The encoded protein is CASSRGLAGSSYEQYF.

The gene calls are TRBV6-1 and TRBJ2-3; D is undetermined. Trimming took 5 bases from V and 0 from J, leaving 12 bases between them. The CDR3 extends over 15 amino acids. Germline V gene data show CDR1 as MNHNS and CDR2 as SASEGT. The CDR3 here is CASSPEGRSTDTQYF. CDR3 nucleotide sequence: TGTGCCAGCAGTCCCGAAGGCCGTAGCACAGATACGCAGTATTTT.

This clonotype was detected ten times or more. The V call is TRBV15, the J call TRBJ1-5; D is unresolved. The ends were cut back, 0 bases at V and 7 bases at J, with 4 bases in the middle. The CDR3 spans 12 residues. Germline V gene sequence: CDR1 LNHNV, CDR2 YYDKDF (reference sequence). This CDR3 is CATSRDRQPQHF. DNA of the CDR3: TGTGCCACCAGCAGAGATAGGCAGCCCCAGCATTTT.

The chain has TRBV7-9 and TRBJ2-2, with D perhaps TRBD1 or TRBD2 (6 bases each). V was shortened by 2 bases and J by 4 bases, with 14 bases between the two germline ends. The CDR3 spans 16 residues. Germline loops: CDR1 SEHNR, CDR2 FQNEAQ (reference sequence). DNA of the CDR3: TGTGCCAGCAGCTTACCCGGGGGCTTGGGCACCGGGGAGCTGTTTTTT. Its protein product is CASSLPGGLGTGELFF.

The table lists this clonotype with a few counts. Mismatch with germline at one junction end may stem from a read error. V and J are TRBV27 and TRBJ1-1; D may be TRBD1 (6 bases). The CDR3 covers 15 residues. The germline V gene has CDR1 MNHEY and CDR2 SMNVEV (reference sequence). CDR3 nucleotides: TGTGCCAGCAGTATATCCAGGGGCCCGAACACTGAAGCTTTCTTT. Residues: CASSISRGPNTEAFF.

This clonotype was seen at least ten times. The chain is built from TRBV28 and TRBJ2-2; D not resolved. The CDR3 totals 13 residues. In germline, CDR1 is MDHEN, CDR2 SYDVKM. Trimming left V 5 bases short and J 2 bases short, with 6 bases between. CDR3 sequence (DNA): TGTGCCAGCAGTCCTTACAACACCGGGGAGCTGTTTTTT. Protein product: CASSPYNTGELFF.

This clonotype was detected only a few times. J is TRBJ2-7 and V is TRBV7-3; D might be TRBD2 (6 bases). V was pared by 0 bases and J by 4 bases, with 10 bases between. Germline V gene lookup returns CDR1 SGHTA and CDR2 FQGTGA. The CDR3 runs 14 residues. This CDR3 is CASSLTSAGYEQYF. For the CDR3, the DNA is TGTGCCAGCAGCTTAACCTCGGCGGGGTACGAGCAGTACTTC.

This clonotype came up many times. The chain is built from TRBV28 and TRBJ2-7; 7 bases line up with TRBD2. The CDR3 covers 16 residues. The V gene end was trimmed by 6 bases and the J gene end by 0 bases; junction bases not matched to a gene: 11. Germline lookup yields CDR1 MDHEN and CDR2 SYDVKM. The CDR3 DNA sequence: TGTGCCAGCAGCCTCCGCGGGGGAGGGGACTCCTACGAGCAGTACTTC. Translating it yields CASSLRGGGDSYEQYF.

The J gene is TRBJ2-1, the V gene TRBV6-2 or TRBV6-3, with 9 positions matching TRBD2. CDR3 length: 16 residues. Unmatched junction bases numbered 7, after V lost 7 bases and J lost 0 bases. The germline gives CDR1 MNHEY, CDR2 SVGEGT. CDR3: CASTGLALSSYNEQFF. Here the CDR3 DNA reads TGTGCCAGCACCGGACTAGCGTTGAGCTCCTACAATGAGCAGTTCTTC.

This clonotype occurred many times. The V and J genes are TRBV7-8 and TRBJ1-1; unclear D gene. The CDR3 covers 14 residues. CDR1 is SGHVS and CDR2 is FQNEAQ in the germline V gene. The V end lost 1 base, the J end lost 2 bases, and 8 bases lay between the germline ends. The CDR3 DNA is TGTGCCAGCAGCTTAGTATGGGGAAACACTGAAGCTTTCTTT. This encodes CASSLVWGNTEAFF.

This clonotype was counted at least ten times. The rearrangement links TRBV12-3 or TRBV12-4 to TRBJ2-2; no reliable D call. This CDR3 region has 13 residues. V lost 6 bases and J 7 bases, leaving 12 bases between the germline ends. CDR3 residues: CASSPESGGELFF. The CDR3 DNA sequence: TGTGCCAGCAGCCCCGAATCAGGCGGGGAGCTGTTTTTT.

The V call is TRBV28, the J call TRBJ2-3, with TRBD2 matching 7 bases. The J segment lost 4 bases and the V segment lost 5 bases, leaving 9 bases of the junction unmatched. The CDR3 contains 15 residues. CDR1 MDHEN and CDR2 SYDVKM come from the germline V gene. This chain's CDR3 is CASSVEREIADTQYF. The CDR3 DNA reads TGTGCCAGCAGTGTAGAGCGGGAAATAGCAGATACGCAGTATTTT. The complete variable domain, with remaining parts taken from reference TRBV28 and TRBJ2-3, reads DVKVTQSSRYLVKRTGEKVFLECVQDMDHENMFWYRQDPGLGLRLIYFSYDVKMKEKGDIPEGYSVSREKKERFSLILESASTNQTSMYLCASSVEREIADTQYFGPGTRLTVL.

Details on this clonotype: One end of the junction does not line up with germline, which may come from a read error. The chain recombines TRBV5-1 with TRBJ2-3; D gene uncertain. The CDR3 has 13 residues. CDR1 and CDR2 from the germline V gene are SGHRS and YFSETQ. As DNA, the CDR3 is TGCGCCAGCAGCTTATTATCCACAGATACGCGGTATTTT. Encoded protein: CASSLLSTDTRYF.

This clonotype was found many times. V usage is TRBV11-2 and J usage is TRBJ2-2; 8 positions match TRBD2. J was trimmed by 3 bases and V by 3 bases; bases with no gene match: 0. The CDR3 is 14 residues long. Germline V gene data show CDR1 as SGHAT and CDR2 as FQNNGV. This CDR3 is CASSFSGDTGELFF. The CDR3 DNA sequence: TGTGCCAGCAGCTTTAGCGGGGACACCGGGGAGCTGTTTTTT. The full variable domain, completed using reference TRBV11-2 and TRBJ2-2, is EAGVAQSPRYKIIEKRQSVAFWCNPISGHATLYWYQQILGQGPKLLIQFQNNGVVDDSQLPKDRFSAERLKGVDSTLKIQPAKLEDSAVYLCASSFSGDTGELFFGEGSRLTVL.

This clonotype was recorded at least ten times. This chain joins TRBV6-5 and TRBJ2-1; 8 positions match TRBD2. The germline CDR1 and CDR2 sequences are MNHEY and SVGAGI. The CDR3 runs to 15 residues. Trimming removed 0 bases from V and 9 bases from J; junction bases left unmatched: 7. The CDR3 sequence: CASSYSTAGVGEQFF. The DNA for the CDR3 is TGTGCCAGCAGTTACTCGACAGCGGGAGTTGGTGAGCAGTTCTTC.

At least ten counts were recorded for this clonotype. This rearrangement joins TRBV15 to TRBJ2-5; TRBD2 matches 12 bases. The germline gives CDR1 LNHNV, CDR2 YYDKDF (reference sequence). The junction had 12 bases not matched to a gene; V was cut back by 9 bases and J by 4 bases. The CDR3 sequence is 16 residues long. CDR3: CATTGASGRAGETQYF. CDR3 coding DNA: TGTGCCACGACTGGGGCTAGCGGGAGGGCCGGAGAGACCCAGTACTTC.

This clonotype has more than one count but fewer than ten. One end of the junction is discordant with germline, which a read error may explain. The rearrangement joins TRBV20-1 to TRBJ2-7; perhaps D is TRBD1 or TRBD2 (5 bases each). This CDR3 has 15 amino acids. The V gene's germline CDR1 is DFQATT and CDR2 SNEGSKA (reference sequence). The CDR3 reads CSAGVGAISSYEQYF. The CDR3 nucleotides are TGTTCTGCCGGGGTAGGGGCGATAAGCTCCTACGAGCAGTACTTC.

The table lists this clonotype with many counts. The CDR3 spells CASSSVQGAFF. Here the CDR3 DNA reads TGTGCCAGCAGTTCCGTGCAGGGGGCTTTCTTT. The genes are TRBV27 and TRBJ1-1; the D gene is possibly TRBD1 (6 bases). Germline V gene lookup returns CDR1 MNHEY and CDR2 SMNVEV (reference sequence). The V and J ends lost 4 bases and 11 bases respectively, with 11 bases between them. The CDR3 totals 11 residues.